This T cell receptor (beta chain) was profiled in a study of control samples from healthy donors and cancer patients. Produced via immunoSEQ multiplex PCR; TCRdb's table is partial and in-frame only. The sample gives about 94,000 clones, about nine tenths of which show up once; under 4% is in the top ten. Source material: blood. The TCR originated in a woman aged 18-30 years in good health.

The CDR3 DNA reads as TGTGCCAGCACATGGGGAACTGGAAACACCATATATTTT. It specifies CASTWGTGNTIYF. The rearrangement links TRBV2 to TRBJ1-3, with unresolved D. The CDR3 is 13 amino acids. Germline V gene lookup returns CDR1 SNHLY and CDR2 FYNNEI. Trimming cost V 7 bases and J 2 bases, with 9 bases left between them.